This T cell receptor beta chain was retrieved from a study of technical replicates of blood from a handful of donors. From germline, CDR1 is KGHSH and CDR2 LQKENI. The CDR3 has 14 residues. V dropped 0 bases and J dropped 1 base, with 7 bases sitting between them. Libraries were prepared by immunoSEQ multiplex PCR; TCRdb keeps only in-frame clonotypes and omits some of them. Found here are 84,000 or so clones, 93% of them singletons; the top ten hold less than 0.3%. The chain employs TRBV18 and TRBJ2-7; no reliable D call. This clonotype was sampled from a human donor in good health. The sequencing input was T cells isolated from PBMCs. The DNA of the CDR3 is TGTGCCAGCTCACCACCGGCAAGATCCTACGAGCAGTACTTC. Translation gives CASSPPARSYEQYF. Full variable domain (missing parts from reference TRBV18 and TRBJ2-7): NAGVMQNPRHLVRRRGQEARLRCSPMKGHSHVYWYRQLPEEGLKFMVYLQKENIIDESGMPKERFSAEFPKEGPSILRIQQVVRGDSAAYFCASSPPARSYEQYFGPGTRLTVT.